These T cell receptor beta chains were read from a single sample in a study of neurological immune-mediated disorders. TCRdb re-analysed the 5' RACE reads in MiXCR, keeping a single row per CDR3 protein. The sample has approximately 130,000 distinct CDR3 sequences, about 3.2% seen once. Source material: PBMCs. Source of these receptors: a woman aged 25 to 39 with multiple sclerosis. The CDR3 runs from the conserved cysteine through the conserved F or W. A D gene is named only where the DNA matches it firmly. The size of a clone is reported for some rows only, either as once, few or many, or as a class for expanded clones.

>many|TRBV6-2/TRBV6-3|TRBJ1-1|NA
TGTGCCAGCAGGTGGGGGAACACTGAAGCTTTCTTT
CASRWGNTEAFF
>many|TRBV6-5|TRBJ1-6|NA
TGTGCCAGCAGTTACTCGCCAGGGAGCTTCTCACCCCTCCACTTT
CASSYSPGSFSPLHF
>many|TRBV9|TRBJ2-1|TRBD2
TGTGCCAGCAGCGTAGGAACTAGCGGGAGCTCCTACAATGAGCAGTTCTTC
CASSVGTSGSSYNEQFF
>many|TRBV7-2|TRBJ1-4|TRBD1
TGTGCCAGCAGCTTCTCAGGGGGCAGGGAAAAACTGTTTTTT
CASSFSGGREKLFF
>NA|TRBV12-5|TRBJ2-2|NA
TGTGCTAGTGGTACAGTCACCGGGGAGCTGTTTTTT
CASGTVTGELFF
>many|TRBV6-5|TRBJ1-2|NA
TGTGCCAGCAGACAAGGGACGTTCTATGGCTACACCTTC
CASRQGTFYGYTF
>many|TRBV5-1|TRBJ2-5|NA
TGCGCCAGCAGCCGGGGGGCGCAAGAGACCCAGTACTTC
CASSRGAQETQYF
>many|TRBV12-3/TRBV12-4|TRBJ1-2|NA
TGTGCCAGCAGTCCGTCCGGACTTGGAGGGGGGAGGTATGGCTACACCTTC
CASSPSGLGGGRYGYTF
>many|TRBV7-2|TRBJ1-5|NA
TGTGCCAGCAGCTTAGGTATGGGACCCTACAATCAGCCCCAGCATTTT
CASSLGMGPYNQPQHF
>many|TRBV20-1|TRBJ2-3|NA
TGCAGTGCTACGCGGGGACGTAGCACAGATACGCAGTATTTT
CSATRGRSTDTQYF
>many|TRBV6-6|TRBJ2-1|NA
TGTGCCAGCAGTTACGGGAGCGGATCCTACAATGAGCAGTTCTTC
CASSYGSGSYNEQFF
>many|TRBV29-1|TRBJ2-7|TRBD1
TGCAGCGTTGGGACAGGGGGTCCCGAGCAGTACTTC
CSVGTGGPEQYF
>few|TRBV19|TRBJ2-3|TRBD2
TGTGCCACCTCCCCCAGCGGGAGGGCCGGGGGAGATACGCAGTATTTT
CATSPSGRAGGDTQYF
>many|TRBV20-1|TRBJ2-5|NA
TGCAGTGCTAGGGAGGGCGCGGGGACCCAGTACTTC
CSAREGAGTQYF
>many|TRBV6-6|TRBJ1-1|TRBD1
TGTGCCAGCAATTCCGGGACAGAGAACACTGAAGCTTTCTTT
CASNSGTENTEAFF
>many|TRBV7-2|TRBJ2-5|NA
TGTGCCAGCAGCTTAACGAGCGGTGAGACCCAGTACTTC
CASSLTSGETQYF
>many|TRBV5-1|TRBJ2-1|TRBD2
TGCGCCAGCAGCTCGTTAGCGGGAGAGCAGTTCTTC
CASSSLAGEQFF
>many|TRBV12-3/TRBV12-4|TRBJ2-2|NA
TGTGCCAGCAGTTCGAACAGGAACACCGGGGAGCTGTTTTTT
CASSSNRNTGELFF
>medium-sized|TRBV12-3/TRBV12-4|TRBJ1-5|NA
TGTGCCAGCAGTTTAGGCGGGGAGCAGCCCCAGCATTTT
CASSLGGEQPQHF
>many|TRBV9|TRBJ2-7|TRBD1
TGTGCCAGCAGCGTAGCTTGGGACAGTACCTACGAGCAGTACTTC
CASSVAWDSTYEQYF
>many|TRBV11-2|TRBJ2-1|NA
TGTGCCAGCAGCTTATTCGTCTCAGGCCAACAATACCCTCTGGGTGTCCATGAGCAGTTCTTC
CASSLFVSGQQYPLGVHEQFF
>many|TRBV5-1|TRBJ2-1|NA
TGCGCCAGCAGCCAGGACTTGAAGGAGGGGAATGAGCAGTTCTTC
CASSQDLKEGNEQFF
>NA|TRBV6-5|TRBJ1-1|NA
TGTGCCAGCAGGTCAGGGCGGAGGAACACTGAAGCTTTCTTT
CASRSGRRNTEAFF
>NA|TRBV20-1|TRBJ1-1|NA
TGCAGTGCTAGAGACCCGGGCCGGCTGAACACTGAAGCTTTCTTT
CSARDPGRLNTEAFF
>many|TRBV5-1|TRBJ1-1|NA
TGCGCCAGCAGCTTGGTTACAGGGAACACTGAAGCTTTCTTT
CASSLVTGNTEAFF
>few|TRBV20-1|TRBJ2-7|NA
TGCAGTGCTAGAACAGCGGTGTACGAGCAGTACTTC
CSARTAVYEQYF